This T cell receptor beta chain was observed in a study of response to subunit inactivated influenza vaccine. Study-level points and caveats: A suggestion made by the authors is that each seasonal influenza vaccination recruits few new T cells.

The CDR3 has 15 amino acids. Germline V gene data show CDR1 as LGHNA and CDR2 as YSLEER. V lost 1 base and J 3 bases, leaving 9 bases between the germline ends. This clonotype appeared many times. Its specificity is unknown. TCRdb redid the calling of the RT-PCR reads with MiXCR, one entry per CDR3 protein. The table lists 650,000 to 850,000 distinct CDR3 sequences, approximately 13% of them singletons. The chain uses TRBV4-3 and TRBJ1-4; D gene unclear. Sequences were derived from PBMCs from blood, sampled around 15 days before vaccination. The sequence came from a man aged 50-59 years who received an inactivated influenza vaccine. The CDR3 protein is CASSQVYSSNEKLFF. CDR3 nucleotides: TGCGCCAGCAGCCAAGTGTACAGTTCTAATGAAAAACTGTTTTTT.